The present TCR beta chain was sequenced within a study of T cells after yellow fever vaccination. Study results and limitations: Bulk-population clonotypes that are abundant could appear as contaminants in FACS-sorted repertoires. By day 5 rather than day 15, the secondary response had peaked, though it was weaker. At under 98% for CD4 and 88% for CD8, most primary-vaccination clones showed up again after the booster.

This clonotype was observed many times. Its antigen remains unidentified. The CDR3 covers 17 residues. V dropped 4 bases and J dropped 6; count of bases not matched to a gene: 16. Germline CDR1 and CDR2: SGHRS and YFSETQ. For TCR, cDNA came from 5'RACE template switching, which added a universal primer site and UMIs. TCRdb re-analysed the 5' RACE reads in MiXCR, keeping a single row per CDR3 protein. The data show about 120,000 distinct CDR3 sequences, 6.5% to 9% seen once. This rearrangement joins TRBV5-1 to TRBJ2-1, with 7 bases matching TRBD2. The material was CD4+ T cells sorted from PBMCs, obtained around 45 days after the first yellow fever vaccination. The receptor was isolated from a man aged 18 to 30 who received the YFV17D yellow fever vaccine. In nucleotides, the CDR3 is TGCGCCAGCAGCCCGCCATGGGAGGGGACTACCATCAATGAGCAGTTCTTC. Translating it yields CASSPPWEGTTINEQFF.